The 3 T cell receptor beta chains listed next were all sequenced from one sample in a study of early T cells in non-severe SARS-CoV-2 infection (dated by TCRdb to about 2021). Libraries were made using 5' RACE. The sample was run on a NextSeq 500. The public sequencing data were trimmed at Q25 with fastp and processed into clonotypes with MiXCR by TCRdb, which kept only in-frame beta chains. Every CDR3 protein is listed once, alongside the most common genes and DNA of its rows. Within this sample are about 40,000 distinct CDR3 sequences, with over 5% of them counted one time only. About 5.7% of the sample is held by the ten biggest clonotypes. Material: whole blood, obtained at baseline. The receptors were gathered from an adult who was a healthcare worker with PCR-confirmed SARS-CoV-2 infection or an uninfected control (not recorded which).

There are many counts of this clonotype. The chain is built from TRBV4-1 and TRBJ2-2; 7 positions agree with TRBD1. Germline-derived CDR1 and CDR2 are MGHRA and YSYEKL. CDR3 size: 15 residues. V dropped 1 base and J dropped 6; count of bases not matched to a gene: 5. The chain's CDR3 is CASSQGTRGSGELFF. CDR3 coding DNA: TGCGCCAGCAGCCAAGGGACCAGGGGGTCCGGGGAGCTGTTTTTT.

In its sample, this clonotype was seen many times. The junction departs from germline at one end; a sequencing error may be responsible. This chain joins TRBV5-1 and TRBJ1-2; possible D gene TRBD1, 6 bases. The germline gives CDR1 SGHRS, CDR2 YFSETQ. This CDR3 has 13 amino acids. The CDR3 loop reads CASRLDSNYGYTF. In DNA form, the CDR3 reads TGCGCCAGCAGATTGGACAGCAACTATGGCTACACCTTC. Complete variable domain (other parts from reference TRBV5-1 and TRBJ1-2): KAGVTQTPRYLIKTRGQQVTLSCSPISGHRSVSWYQQTPGQGLQFLFEYFSETQRNKGNFPGRFSGRQFSNSRSEMNVSTLELGDSALYLCASRLDSNYGYTFGSGTRLTVV.

This clonotype was detected a few times. This chain connects TRBV2 to TRBJ1-1; no reliable D call. V was cut by 6 bases and J by 7 bases, with 18 bases left in between. Germline CDR1 and CDR2: SNHLY and FYNNEI. The CDR3 is made up of 14 amino acids. The CDR3 DNA reads TGTGCCAGCAGACCCTACCTCGGGGATATTGAAGCTTTCTTT. This translates into CASRPYLGDIEAFF.